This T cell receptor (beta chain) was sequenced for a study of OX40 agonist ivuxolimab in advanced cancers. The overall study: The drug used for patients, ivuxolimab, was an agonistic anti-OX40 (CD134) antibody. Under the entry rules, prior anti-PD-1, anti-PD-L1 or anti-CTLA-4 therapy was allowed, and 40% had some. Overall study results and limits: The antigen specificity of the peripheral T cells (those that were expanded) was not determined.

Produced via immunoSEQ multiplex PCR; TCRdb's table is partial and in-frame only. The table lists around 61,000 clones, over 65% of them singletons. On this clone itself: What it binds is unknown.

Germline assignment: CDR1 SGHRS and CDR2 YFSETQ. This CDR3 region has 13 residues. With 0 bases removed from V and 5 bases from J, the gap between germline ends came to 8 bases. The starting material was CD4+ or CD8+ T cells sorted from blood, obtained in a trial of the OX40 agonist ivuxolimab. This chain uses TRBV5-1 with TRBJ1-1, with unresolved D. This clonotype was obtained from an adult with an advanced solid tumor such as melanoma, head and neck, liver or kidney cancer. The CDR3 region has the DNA TGCGCCAGCAGCTTGGTAACAGAGACTGAAGCTTTCTTT. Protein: CASSLVTETEAFF. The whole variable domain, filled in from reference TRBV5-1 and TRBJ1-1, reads KAGVTQTPRYLIKTRGQQVTLSCSPISGHRSVSWYQQTPGQGLQFLFEYFSETQRNKGNFPGRFSGRQFSNSRSEMNVSTLELGDSALYLCASSLVTETEAFFGQGTRLTVV.